These 32 T cell receptor beta chains share one sample of origin, sequenced in a study of a mutant IDH1 vaccine in newly diagnosed glioma. Their antigens remain unidentified. Time point given: week 47, end of study. Vaccination used 300 ug of mutant IDH1 20-mer peptide per dose, with topical imiquimod. Produced via immunoSEQ multiplex PCR; TCRdb's table is partial and in-frame only. This sample has about 94,000 clones; roughly 89% occur once, and the top ten carry approximately 0.8%. Sequenced material: PBMCs, taken from a glioma patient whose treatment included an IDH1 peptide vaccine. The receptor set was obtained from a woman in her forties or fifties with glioma.

The chain combines TRBV9 with TRBJ1-3; D gene unclear. The CDR3 runs to 15 residues. Germline V CDR1 and CDR2: SGDLS, YYNGEE. The V and J ends lost 4 bases and 7 bases respectively, with 18 bases between them. The chain's CDR3 is CASSLGIRPGNTIYF. The CDR3 DNA sequence: TGTGCCAGCAGCCTCGGTATACGGCCCGGGAACACCATATATTTT.

J is TRBJ2-2 and V is TRBV6-5; D could derive from TRBD1 or TRBD2 (5 bases each). The CDR3 runs to 14 residues. Trimming cost V 6 bases and J 5 bases, with 13 bases left between them. Germline CDR1 and CDR2: MNHEY and SVGAGI. CDR3 region: CASRGRGATGELFF. The CDR3 DNA reads as TGTGCCAGCAGAGGACGGGGCGCGACCGGGGAGCTGTTTTTT.

The rearrangement joins TRBV19 to TRBJ1-3; D uncertain. CDR1 is LNHDA, CDR2 SQIVND, per germline (reference sequence). The CDR3 contains 15 residues. V shed 5 bases and J shed 0 bases, with 11 bases lying between them. The CDR3 here is CASSVTVSSGNTIYF. The CDR3 bases are TGTGCCAGTAGTGTAACAGTGAGCTCTGGAAACACCATATATTTT.

The CDR3 nucleotides are TGCAGCGCCGGGGGGGCCCCCGGACCGGCTTTCTTT. Amino acids: CSAGGAPGPAFF. J is TRBJ1-1 and V is TRBV29-1, with D tentatively TRBD1 (6 bases). Trimming cost V 7 bases and J 11 bases, with 20 bases left between them. Germline V gives CDR1 SQVTM, CDR2 ANQGSEA. This CDR3 region has 12 residues. Filled out from reference TRBV29-1 and TRBJ1-1, the complete variable domain reads SAVISQKPSRDICQRGTSLTIQCQVDSQVTMMFWYRQQPGQSLTLIATANQGSEATYESGFVIDKFPISRPNLTFSTLTVSNMSPEDSSIYLCSAGGAPGPAFFGQGTRLTVV.

The chain has TRBV7-6 and TRBJ2-1; no definite D call. The germline CDR1 and CDR2 sequences are SGHVS and FNYEAQ. Trimming cost V 7 bases and J 6 bases, with 19 bases left between them. The CDR3 is 15 amino acids. The chain's CDR3 is CASTLRAFDPNEQFF. The CDR3 DNA is TGTGCCAGCACCCTGAGAGCCTTTGACCCCAATGAGCAGTTCTTC.

This clone was picked up one time. V is TRBV27 and J is TRBJ1-2, with 10 bases fitting TRBD1. V was pared by 3 bases and J by 6 bases, with 7 bases of the junction left unmatched. Germline assignment: CDR1 MNHEY and CDR2 SMNVEV (reference sequence). This CDR3 spans 15 amino acids. CDR3 protein: CASSLTGGANNGYTF. The CDR3 coding sequence is TGTGCCAGCAGTTTGACAGGGGGCGCGAATAATGGCTACACCTTC.

This sequence joins TRBV5-1 and TRBJ2-4; no reliable D call. The germline V gene encodes CDR1 SGHRS and CDR2 YFSETQ. The CDR3 has 15 residues. Between the trimmed V and J ends, which lost 0 bases and 0 bases, there was a span of 7 bases. Written as DNA, the CDR3 is TGCGCCAGCAGCTTGGGCACCATAGCCAAAAACATTCAGTACTTC. Translation gives CASSLGTIAKNIQYF.

The genes are TRBV5-1 and TRBJ1-1; TRBD1 is a possible D gene (5 bases). The CDR3 runs to 15 residues. Germline CDR1 and CDR2: SGHRS and YFSETQ. Trimming took off 3 bases at V and 0 bases at J, with 12 bases between the two ends. CDR3 in amino acids: CASSWGTGMNTEAFF. The CDR3 nucleotides are TGCGCCAGCAGCTGGGGGACGGGAATGAACACTGAAGCTTTCTTT.

This clone was counted once. The chain couples TRBV29-1 to TRBJ1-1; TRBD1 agrees at 7 bases. Unmatched junction bases numbered 3, after V lost 4 bases and J lost 4 bases. Germline V lookup: CDR1 SQVTM, CDR2 ANQGSEA. The CDR3 length is 12 residues. CDR3 bases: TGCAGCGTTGCACAGGGGAGCACTGAAGCTTTCTTT. It encodes CSVAQGSTEAFF.

V gene TRBV28 combines with J gene TRBJ2-7, with 8 bases identical to TRBD2. V lost 6 bases to trimming and J lost 4 bases; unmatched junction nucleotides: 8. CDR1 is MDHEN, CDR2 SYDVKM, per germline. The CDR3 contains 14 residues. Here the CDR3 DNA reads TGTGCCAGCAGGTCGGGGGGGGAGCAATACGAGCAGTACTTC. This codes for CASRSGGEQYEQYF.

This CDR3 is CASSYSRDQPQHF. In DNA form, the CDR3 reads TGTGCCAGCAGTTACTCGCGAGATCAGCCCCAGCATTTT. The chain joins TRBV6-5 to TRBJ1-5; no reliable D call. The germline V gene encodes CDR1 MNHEY and CDR2 SVGAGI. This CDR3 has 13 amino acids. Trimming pared 0 bases from V and 5 bases from J, leaving 5 bases between.

The gene calls are TRBV2 and TRBJ2-1, with D perhaps TRBD2 (6 bases). This CDR3 has 16 residues. Trimming took 6 bases from V and 4 from J, leaving 19 bases between them. Per the germline V gene, CDR1 is SNHLY and CDR2 is FYNNEI. The CDR3 loop is CASSSAARAGYNEQFF. In nucleotides, the CDR3 is TGTGCCAGCAGCTCCGCGGCGCGGGCGGGATACAATGAGCAGTTCTTC.

The J gene is TRBJ2-1, the V gene TRBV28; D gene uncertain. The CDR3 loop spans 13 amino acids. The V gene lost 3 bases and the J gene lost 10 bases, with 13 bases spanning the gap. CDR1 and CDR2 (germline): MDHEN, SYDVKM. CDR3 nucleotide sequence: TGTGCCAGCAGTTTCGACCGTGCGTACGAGCAGTTCTTC. Protein: CASSFDRAYEQFF.

The genes are TRBV19 and TRBJ2-5; D is possibly TRBD1 or TRBD2 (7 bases each). The CDR3 consists of 15 residues. Germline CDR1 and CDR2: LNHDA and SQIVND (reference sequence). V lost 4 bases and J lost 5, with 17 bases in between. In DNA form, the CDR3 reads TGTGCCAGTAGTAGGGGAGGGGGCCTCGGGGAGACCCAGTACTTC. Its protein product is CASSRGGGLGETQYF. The variable domain in full, completed from reference TRBV19 and TRBJ2-5, reads DGGITQSPKYLFRKEGQNVTLSCEQNLNHDAMYWYRQDPGQGLRLIYYSQIVNDFQKGDIAEGYSVSREKKESFPLTVTSAQKNPTAFYLCASSRGGGLGETQYFGPGTRLLVL.

This clone was counted once. The V and J genes are TRBV29-1 and TRBJ2-5; no definite D call. The CDR3 has 14 residues. The ends were cut back, 2 bases at V and 2 bases at J, with 12 bases in the middle. The germline V gene encodes CDR1 SQVTM and CDR2 ANQGSEA. In DNA form, the CDR3 reads TGCAGCGTTGAATTACTGGGCAGGCAAGAGACCCAGTACTTC. Its protein product is CSVELLGRQETQYF.

The table lists this clone with a few counts. This chain joins TRBV27 and TRBJ1-6; the D gene is possibly TRBD1 (5 bases). The CDR3 contains 13 residues. V lost 5 bases to trimming and J lost 8 bases, with 10 bases between them. Germline-derived CDR1 and CDR2 are MNHEY and SMNVEV (reference sequence). The CDR3 region is CASSHRGDSPLHF. CDR3 nucleotides: TGTGCCAGCAGTCACCGGGGGGATTCACCCCTCCACTTT.

This chain joins TRBV10-3 and TRBJ2-7; weak D call: TRBD1 (6 bases). Germline V gene lookup returns CDR1 ENHRY and CDR2 SYGVKD. The CDR3 consists of 14 residues. V was clipped by 0 bases and J by 1 base, with 7 bases between them. The DNA for the CDR3 is TGTGCCATCAGTGAGTCGGGACAATCCTACGAGCAGTACTTC. The encoded protein is CAISESGQSYEQYF.

V is TRBV7-9 and J is TRBJ1-1, with D possibly being TRBD1 (5 bases). The CDR3 has 16 amino acids. Trimming left V 1 base short and J 1 base short, with 13 bases between. Looked up from germline, CDR1 is SEHNR and CDR2 is FQNEAQ (reference sequence). The CDR3 sequence: CASSLGVRGPNTEAFF. The CDR3 nucleotides read TGTGCCAGCAGCTTAGGGGTGAGGGGCCCGAACACTGAAGCTTTCTTT.

V is TRBV7-8 and J is TRBJ1-1, with 7 bases identical to TRBD1. Germline trimming cut 1 base from V and 5 bases from J; bases unmatched to any gene: 10. Germline V gene data show CDR1 as SGHVS and CDR2 as FQNEAQ. CDR3 length equals 16 residues. The CDR3 DNA sequence: TGTGCCAGCAGCTTAGGACAGGGTATGCTGGGGACTGAAGCTTTCTTT. Translating gives CASSLGQGMLGTEAFF.

The chain recombines TRBV2 with TRBJ1-5, with D unclear. This CDR3 comprises 15 residues. V lost 5 bases, J lost 0 bases, and 11 bases lay in between. In germline, CDR1 is SNHLY, CDR2 FYNNEI. The DNA for the CDR3 is TGTGCCAGCAGTTCTGACACCTATAGCAATCAGCCCCAGCATTTT. Its protein is CASSSDTYSNQPQHF.

The V call is TRBV5-5, the J call TRBJ1-5; weak D call: TRBD1 (6 bases). The length of the CDR3 is 14 residues. The V end lost 0 bases, the J end lost 6 bases, and 10 bases lay between the germline ends. Germline V gene sequence: CDR1 SGHKS, CDR2 YYEKEE (reference sequence). This CDR3 is CASSLAGGGQPQHF. For the CDR3, the DNA is TGTGCCAGCAGCTTGGCCGGAGGGGGTCAGCCCCAGCATTTT.

The V and J genes are TRBV7-3 and TRBJ2-2; no clear D gene. In germline, CDR1 is SGHTA, CDR2 FQGTGA. V was pared by 5 bases and J by 1 base, with 11 bases between. The CDR3 totals 15 residues. CDR3 residues: CASSHSAENTGELFF. The CDR3 DNA reads as TGTGCCAGCAGCCACAGCGCCGAGAACACCGGGGAGCTGTTTTTT.

This clone was seen a single time. The CDR3 coding sequence is TGTGCCTGGAGTGAGCCGGGACTAGCGGGAGGGCTCGAGCAGTACTTC. It yields the protein CAWSEPGLAGGLEQYF. The chain recombines TRBV30 with TRBJ2-7; 16 bases agree with TRBD2. V lost 1 base, J lost 6 bases, and 6 bases stayed unmatched. Germline V gene lookup returns CDR1 GTSNPN and CDR2 SVGIG (reference sequence). This CDR3 has 16 amino acids.

CDR3 bases: TGTGCCAGCAGCTACGCTTCGGGGACAGGTCGGAACACTGAAGCTTTCTTT. This gives the protein CASSYASGTGRNTEAFF. The chain links TRBV7-8 to TRBJ1-1; TRBD1 agrees at 8 bases. Germline-derived CDR1 and CDR2 are SGHVS and FQNEAQ. This CDR3 is built from 17 residues. Trimming at V came to 4 bases and at J to 1 base, leaving 11 bases not matched to a gene.

This chain links TRBV30 with TRBJ1-2; 9 nucleotides agree with TRBD1. Trimming at V came to 4 bases and at J to 7 bases, leaving 10 bases not matched to a gene. Per the germline V gene, CDR1 is GTSNPN and CDR2 is SVGIG (reference sequence). CDR3 length equals 14 residues. The CDR3 DNA sequence: TGTGCCTGGAACCCTCCGGGACAGGGAGTTGGCTACACCTTC. Translation gives CAWNPPGQGVGYTF.

CDR3 region: CSEAFGNEQFF. CDR3 bases: TGCAGTGAAGCGTTTGGCAATGAGCAGTTCTTC. V and J are TRBV20-1 and TRBJ2-1; D is uncertain. V was shortened by 7 bases and J by 6 bases, with 10 bases between the two germline ends. This CDR3 contains 11 residues. CDR1 is DFQATT, CDR2 SNEGSKA, per germline (reference sequence).

J is TRBJ2-7 and V is TRBV28; 11 bases match TRBD2. After removal of 0 bases from V and 4 bases from J, the junction contained 2 bases not matched to a gene. Germline V gene data show CDR1 as MDHEN and CDR2 as SYDVKM. This CDR3 region has 15 residues. The CDR3 DNA follows: TGTGCCAGCAGTTTATGGGCTAGCGGGAGGTACGAGCAGTACTTC. Protein sequence: CASSLWASGRYEQYF.

The V and J genes are TRBV11-2 and TRBJ1-4; D is unresolved. The CDR3 sequence is 14 residues long. CDR1 is SGHAT and CDR2 is FQNNGV in the germline V gene. The V end was cut by 2 bases, the J end by 3 bases, with 7 bases between. CDR3 nucleotide sequence: TGTGCCAGCAGCTTACTTTCCCCTAATGAAAAACTGTTTTTT. Protein: CASSLLSPNEKLFF.

The chain carries TRBV6-4 and TRBJ2-3; D perhaps matches TRBD2 (5 bases). CDR1 and CDR2 (germline): MRHNA, SNTAGT. The CDR3 loop spans 15 amino acids. With 5 bases removed from V and 6 bases from J, the gap between germline ends came to 18 bases. CDR3 amino acids: CASSSMGSEADTQYF. DNA for the CDR3: TGTGCCAGCAGTTCGATGGGTAGCGAGGCCGATACGCAGTATTTT.

This chain links TRBV6-1 with TRBJ2-5; 9 bases fit TRBD2. The V gene's germline CDR1 is MNHNS and CDR2 SASEGT. The CDR3 covers 15 residues. Unmatched junction bases numbered 9, after V lost 6 bases and J lost 4 bases. The CDR3 DNA reads as TGTGCCAGCAGCCCATTAGCGGGAGCGGTAGAGACCCAGTACTTC. Translated, it gives CASSPLAGAVETQYF.

This chain links TRBV6-5 with TRBJ1-4; no clear D gene. CDR3 length: 15 residues. V lost 0 bases and J lost 4, with 9 bases in between. Germline values: CDR1 MNHEY, CDR2 SVGAGI. DNA of the CDR3: TGTGCCAGCAGTTACTCGGGGAGGAGTAATGAAAAACTGTTTTTT. It translates to CASSYSGRSNEKLFF.

This chain uses TRBV7-3 with TRBJ2-7; D remains ambiguous. Germline V gives CDR1 SGHTA, CDR2 FQGTGA. The length of the CDR3 is 13 residues. The V end lost 2 bases, the J end lost 6 bases, and 11 bases lay between the germline ends. The CDR3 spells CASSLSGSSEQYF. The CDR3 coding sequence is TGTGCCAGCAGCTTATCCGGCAGTTCCGAGCAGTACTTC.